Listed here are 21 T cell receptor beta chains from one sample, sequenced in a study of OX40 agonist ivuxolimab in advanced cancers. TCRdb keeps only in-frame clones here, not all; method: immunoSEQ multiplex PCR. The table records roughly 92,000 clones, roughly 90% of them present only once. The sample here was CD4+ or CD8+ T cells sorted from blood, taken in a trial of the OX40 agonist ivuxolimab. The receptors shown here come from an adult with an advanced solid tumor such as melanoma, head and neck, liver or kidney cancer.

This rearrangement joins TRBV6-6 to TRBJ1-2; 8 bases agree with TRBD1. The length of the CDR3 is 13 residues. V was pared by 4 bases and J by 8 bases, with 6 bases of the junction left unmatched. Germline V gene data show CDR1 as MNHNY and CDR2 as SVGAGI (reference sequence). As DNA, the CDR3 is TGTGCCAGCAGTTCCACAGGGGGTGACGGCTACACCTTC. It encodes CASSSTGGDGYTF.

The chain uses TRBV9 and TRBJ1-4; perhaps TRBD1 as D (5 bases). V was pared by 4 bases and J by 3 bases, with 13 bases between. Germline V gene sequence: CDR1 SGDLS, CDR2 YYNGEE. The CDR3 length is 15 residues. The DNA for the CDR3 is TGTGCCAGCAGCCCCCAGGGATCCCCTAATGAAAAACTGTTTTTT. It encodes CASSPQGSPNEKLFF. Variable domain in full (rest from reference TRBV9 and TRBJ1-4): DSGVTQTPKHLITATGQRVTLRCSPRSGDLSVYWYQQSLDQGLQFLIQYYNGEERAKGNILERFSAQQFPDLHSELNLSSLELGDSALYFCASSPQGSPNEKLFFGSGTQLSVL.

The V gene is TRBV10-3, the J gene TRBJ2-3; D is unresolved. CDR1 is ENHRY and CDR2 is SYGVKD in the germline V gene. V was trimmed by 4 bases and J by 1 base, leaving 18 bases between them. The CDR3 totals 17 residues. CDR3 amino acids: CAISAYGPADGTDTQYF. In DNA, the CDR3 is TGTGCCATCAGTGCCTATGGGCCCGCGGACGGCACAGATACGCAGTATTTT.

The sample holds one count of this clone. The chain links TRBV5-5 to TRBJ2-1; TRBD1 aligns across 11 bases. CDR3 length equals 17 residues. The ends lost 2 bases at V and 6 bases at J; junction bases unmatched: 10. The germline V gene has CDR1 SGHKS and CDR2 YYEKEE (reference sequence). The CDR3 here is CASSLYRDRGVGNEQFF. DNA for the CDR3: TGTGCCAGCAGCTTATACCGGGACAGGGGGGTGGGCAATGAGCAGTTCTTC.

The chain is built from TRBV5-1 and TRBJ1-6; no definite D call. CDR3 size: 16 residues. V lost 5 bases and J 0 bases, leaving 12 bases between the germline ends. Germline CDR1 SGHRS, CDR2 YFSETQ. The DNA of the CDR3 is TGCGCCAGCAGATCTGCTGACGGCTCCTATAATTCACCCCTCCACTTT. The encoded protein is CASRSADGSYNSPLHF.

This chain uses TRBV30 with TRBJ2-1; TRBD1 aligns across 10 bases. Unmatched junction bases numbered 10, after V lost 8 bases and J lost 9 bases. The CDR3 extends over 13 amino acids. From germline, CDR1 is GTSNPN and CDR2 SVGIG (reference sequence). Written as DNA, the CDR3 is TGTGCCCGATCCGGGACAGGGGATCCTGAGCAGTTCTTC. This translates into CARSGTGDPEQFF.

The rearrangement joins TRBV9 to TRBJ2-1; TRBD2 matches at 9 bases. The germline gives CDR1 SGDLS, CDR2 YYNGEE. The CDR3 is 15 residues long. V shed 0 bases, J shed 9 bases, and the junction held 7 bases outside the gene matches. The DNA of the CDR3 is TGTGCCAGCAGCGTAGGCCCTAGCGGGGAGGGTGAGCAGTTCTTC. Protein: CASSVGPSGEGEQFF.

The count of this clone is one. The chain has TRBV5-6 and TRBJ2-2; D not resolved. Germline assignment: CDR1 SGHDT and CDR2 YYEEEE. V was trimmed by 2 bases and J by 4 bases, leaving 9 bases between them. The CDR3 runs 14 residues. DNA for the CDR3: TGTGCCAGCAGCTTCTCAGGCCCCACCGGGGAGCTGTTTTTT. Protein product: CASSFSGPTGELFF. Filled out from reference TRBV5-6 and TRBJ2-2, the complete variable domain reads DAGVTQSPTHLIKTRGQQVTLRCSPKSGHDTVSWYQQALGQGPQFIFQYYEEEERQRGNFPDRFSGHQFPNYSSELNVNALLLGDSALYLCASSFSGPTGELFFGEGSRLTVL.

CDR3 sequence reads: CASSVLRTGSSTDTQYF. The CDR3 nucleotides are TGTGCCAGCAGTGTACTCCGGACAGGGTCTAGCACAGATACGCAGTATTTT. The gene calls are TRBV27 and TRBJ2-3; 8 nucleotides align to TRBD1. The junction had 10 bases not matched to a gene; V was cut back by 5 bases and J by 0 bases. Per the germline V gene, CDR1 is MNHEY and CDR2 is SMNVEV (reference sequence). The CDR3 has 17 residues.

The chain is built from TRBV7-9 and TRBJ2-7; unclear D gene. Looked up from germline, CDR1 is SEHNR and CDR2 is FQNEAQ (reference sequence). V was trimmed by 3 bases and J by 9 bases, leaving 12 bases between them. The CDR3 covers 12 residues. CDR3 DNA: TGTGCCAGCAGCTTTCAGCGACTCAGGCAGTACTTC. It yields the protein CASSFQRLRQYF.

The J gene is TRBJ2-3, the V gene TRBV30, with no clear D. The CDR3 consists of 12 residues. Germline lookup yields CDR1 GTSNPN and CDR2 SVGIG (reference sequence). Trimming took off 2 bases at V and 1 base at J, with 4 bases between the two ends. CDR3 sequence: CAWSLGTDTQYF. In DNA, the CDR3 is TGTGCCTGGAGTCTGGGCACAGATACGCAGTATTTT.

This clone was counted a single time. The chain couples TRBV6-1 to TRBJ2-1; D is uncertain. This CDR3 has 15 amino acids. Trimming left V 6 bases short and J 2 bases short, with 14 bases between. Germline loops: CDR1 MNHNS, CDR2 SASEGT. The CDR3 protein is CASSPGPPPYNEQFF. The CDR3 DNA reads as TGTGCCAGCAGCCCCGGGCCTCCCCCCTACAATGAGCAGTTCTTC.

V and J are TRBV6-6 and TRBJ2-7; D might be TRBD1 (5 bases). Germline values: CDR1 MNHNY, CDR2 SVGAGI (reference sequence). Trimming took 5 bases from V and 2 from J, leaving 13 bases between them. This CDR3 has 14 amino acids. CDR3 amino acids: CASSALGAAYEQYF. DNA for the CDR3: TGTGCCAGCAGTGCCCTAGGGGCAGCCTACGAGCAGTACTTC.

This clone was picked up one time. The chain carries TRBV7-9 and TRBJ2-1; D gene uncertain. Germline-derived CDR1 and CDR2 are SEHNR and FQNEAQ (reference sequence). CDR3 size: 12 residues. The V gene lost 2 bases and the J gene lost 7 bases, with 6 bases spanning the gap. CDR3 region: CASSLRANEQFF. CDR3 nucleotide sequence: TGTGCCAGCAGCTTAAGGGCGAATGAGCAGTTCTTC. The full variable domain, rest sourced from reference TRBV7-9 and TRBJ2-1, is DTGVSQNPRHKITKRGQNVTFRCDPISEHNRLYWYRQTLGQGPEFLTYFQNEAQLEKSRLLSDRFSAERPKGSFSTLEIQRTEQGDSAMYLCASSLRANEQFFGPGTRLTVL.

CDR3 in DNA: TGTGCCGCTGGGACTAGCGGAGATACGCAGTATTTT. It codes for CAAGTSGDTQYF. The chain links TRBV10-3 to TRBJ2-3; 11 bases agree with TRBD2. The CDR3 is 12 residues long. Germline V gene data show CDR1 as ENHRY and CDR2 as SYGVKD. The J segment lost 5 bases and the V segment lost 11 bases, leaving 3 bases of the junction unmatched.

This chain joins TRBV18 and TRBJ2-3, with unresolved D. Trimming took off 0 bases at V and 0 bases at J, with 10 bases between the two ends. The CDR3 is 16 residues long. Germline V lookup: CDR1 KGHSH, CDR2 LQKENI. CDR3 sequence reads: CASSPPGPKSTDTQYF. DNA of the CDR3: TGTGCCAGCTCACCACCAGGTCCGAAGAGCACAGATACGCAGTATTTT.

In this sample, this clone turned up a few times. The chain recombines TRBV2 with TRBJ1-5; no definite D call. Germline V gene sequence: CDR1 SNHLY, CDR2 FYNNEI. V shed 3 bases and J shed 9 bases, with 9 bases lying between them. The CDR3 consists of 12 residues. The CDR3 region has the DNA TGTGCCAGCAGTGATCCGGCGCGGCCCCAGCATTTT. Protein product: CASSDPARPQHF. Filled out from reference TRBV2 and TRBJ1-5, the complete variable domain reads EPEVTQTPSHQVTQMGQEVILRCVPISNHLYFYWYRQILGQKVEFLVSFYNNEISEKSEIFDDQFSVERPDGSNFTLKIRSTKLEDSAMYFCASSDPARPQHFGDGTRLSIL.

The chain is built from TRBV6-4 and TRBJ2-3; 9 nucleotides line up with TRBD2. The CDR3 is 16 amino acids. The trim removed 3 bases at V and 2 bases at J, leaving 6 bases unmatched. Germline V gene data show CDR1 as MRHNA and CDR2 as SNTAGT. CDR3 DNA sequence: TGTGCCAGCAGTGATATAGCGGGGGTGGACACAGATACGCAGTATTTT. Translated: CASSDIAGVDTDTQYF.

This chain uses TRBV7-6 with TRBJ2-5; 7 bases line up with TRBD2. The CDR3 length is 15 residues. J was trimmed by 1 base and V by 2 bases; bases with no gene match: 4. CDR1 is SGHVS and CDR2 is FNYEAQ in the germline V gene. CDR3 sequence: CASSLTSAIQETQYF. Here the CDR3 DNA reads TGTGCCAGCAGCTTAACTAGCGCCATCCAAGAGACCCAGTACTTC.

This chain links TRBV5-1 with TRBJ2-1; TRBD1 matches 9 bases. This CDR3 is 17 amino acids long. Germline V gene data show CDR1 as SGHRS and CDR2 as YFSETQ. J lost 4 bases, V lost 3 bases, and 11 bases had no gene match. CDR3 loop: CASSSGSGTGWYNEQFF. The CDR3 region has the DNA TGCGCCAGCAGCTCGGGATCCGGGACAGGGTGGTACAATGAGCAGTTCTTC.

This clone was detected only once. The V call is TRBV19, the J call TRBJ2-2, with D perhaps TRBD2 (6 bases). Germline V CDR1 and CDR2: LNHDA, SQIVND (reference sequence). CDR3 length: 13 amino acids. The V gene lost 3 bases and the J gene lost 6 bases, with 8 bases spanning the gap. This CDR3 is CASSIGGSGELFF. The CDR3 DNA reads TGTGCCAGTAGTATTGGAGGGTCCGGGGAGCTGTTTTTT.